A selection of T cell receptor beta chains follows, all from one sample in a study of blood T cell repertoires in COVID-19. The repertoire was sequenced with immunoSEQ multiplex PCR; TCRdb's copy has only in-frame clones and lacks some. The sample records more than 150,000 clones, around 81% being singletons. The sequenced sample consisted of peripheral blood. All receptors derive from a woman older than 75 with COVID-19, enrolled during active disease. The CDR3 runs from the conserved cysteine through the conserved F or W. Each record gives: clone size, J gene, V gene, D gene, CDR3 protein, CDR3 DNA. The D gene is left open where the match is weak. The size of a clone is reported for some rows only, either as once, few or many, or as a class for expanded clones.

clone_size: once; j_call: TRBJ1-3; v_call: TRBV4-2; d_call: -; cdr3_aa: CASSQAGGSGNTIYF; cdr3_nt: TGTGCCAGCAGCCAAGCGGGGGGCTCTGGAAACACCATATATTTT
clone_size: -; j_call: TRBJ2-3; v_call: TRBV7-3; d_call: TRBD2; cdr3_aa: CASSSTHRGGGTDTQYF; cdr3_nt: TGTGCCAGCAGCTCCACCCATCGGGGGGGCGGCACAGATACGCAGTATTTT
clone_size: -; j_call: TRBJ1-3; v_call: TRBV6-6; d_call: TRBD1; cdr3_aa: CASTTGALSGNTIYF; cdr3_nt: TGTGCCAGCACCACAGGGGCCCTCTCTGGAAACACCATATATTTT
clone_size: -; j_call: TRBJ2-7; v_call: TRBV2; d_call: -; cdr3_aa: CASSLGLHEQYF; cdr3_nt: TGTGCCAGCAGTCTAGGACTACACGAGCAGTACTTC
clone_size: -; j_call: TRBJ2-7; v_call: TRBV6-6; d_call: TRBD1; cdr3_aa: CASSLVDRSYEQYF; cdr3_nt: TGTGCCAGCAGCCTTGTGGACAGGTCCTACGAGCAGTACTTC
clone_size: -; j_call: TRBJ1-2; v_call: TRBV24-1; d_call: -; cdr3_aa: CATSDPAGGEANYGYTF; cdr3_nt: TGTGCCACCAGTGACCCAGCGGGAGGGGAAGCTAACTATGGCTACACCTTC
clone_size: -; j_call: TRBJ2-3; v_call: TRBV4-2; d_call: -; cdr3_aa: CASSQDGLGGVGDTQYF; cdr3_nt: TGTGCCAGCAGCCAAGATGGGCTAGGCGGGGTTGGGGATACGCAGTATTTT
clone_size: -; j_call: TRBJ2-7; v_call: TRBV7-2; d_call: TRBD2; cdr3_aa: CASSPGLAGGLEQYF; cdr3_nt: TGTGCCAGCAGCCCGGGACTAGCGGGGGGGCTCGAGCAGTACTTC
clone_size: -; j_call: TRBJ2-3; v_call: TRBV4-1; d_call: TRBD2; cdr3_aa: CASSQEPTSGGADTQYF; cdr3_nt: TGCGCCAGCAGCCAAGAGCCCACTAGCGGGGGGGCAGATACGCAGTATTTT
clone_size: -; j_call: TRBJ1-2; v_call: TRBV4-1; d_call: -; cdr3_aa: CASSQGGGLNYGYTF; cdr3_nt: TGCGCCAGCAGCCAAGGTGGGGGCCTTAACTATGGCTACACCTTC
clone_size: once; j_call: TRBJ2-3; v_call: TRBV7-9; d_call: TRBD1; cdr3_aa: CASSLHWTGGEADTQYF; cdr3_nt: TGTGCCAGCAGCTTACATTGGACAGGGGGCGAAGCAGATACGCAGTATTTT
clone_size: -; j_call: TRBJ2-7; v_call: TRBV6-2/TRBV6-3; d_call: TRBD2; cdr3_aa: CASSRGGAYYEQYF; cdr3_nt: TGTGCCAGCAGCCGCGGGGGAGCATACTACGAGCAGTACTTC
clone_size: -; j_call: TRBJ2-3; v_call: TRBV5-6; d_call: TRBD1; cdr3_aa: CASSFQGVSTDTQYF; cdr3_nt: TGTGCCAGCAGCTTTCAGGGGGTCAGCACAGATACGCAGTATTTT
clone_size: -; j_call: TRBJ1-3; v_call: TRBV7-3; d_call: -; cdr3_aa: CASSATGPTPSGNTIYF; cdr3_nt: TGTGCCAGCAGCGCTACAGGGCCTACCCCCTCTGGAAACACCATATATTTT
clone_size: -; j_call: TRBJ1-2; v_call: TRBV19; d_call: TRBD1; cdr3_aa: CASSITPGTGHGYTF; cdr3_nt: TGTGCCAGTAGTATAACTCCGGGGACAGGGCATGGCTACACCTTC
clone_size: few; j_call: TRBJ2-1; v_call: TRBV5-5; d_call: -; cdr3_aa: CASSSVANNEQFF; cdr3_nt: TGTGCCAGCAGCTCAGTAGCCAACAATGAGCAGTTCTTC
clone_size: -; j_call: TRBJ2-3; v_call: TRBV20-1; d_call: -; cdr3_aa: CSANERAADTQYF; cdr3_nt: TGCAGTGCTAATGAGCGGGCCGCGGATACGCAGTATTTT
clone_size: -; j_call: TRBJ2-2; v_call: TRBV14; d_call: -; cdr3_aa: CASSQDFGVPAGELFF; cdr3_nt: TGTGCCAGCAGCCAAGATTTCGGGGTCCCCGCCGGGGAGCTGTTTTTT
clone_size: -; j_call: TRBJ2-2; v_call: TRBV28; d_call: -; cdr3_aa: CASSFPGLRAGELFF; cdr3_nt: TGTGCCAGCAGTTTTCCGGGGTTGAGGGCCGGGGAGCTGTTTTTT
clone_size: -; j_call: TRBJ1-4; v_call: TRBV11-3; d_call: -; cdr3_aa: CASSIRTGDNEKLFF; cdr3_nt: TGTGCCAGCAGCATCAGGACGGGGGATAATGAAAAACTGTTTTTT
clone_size: -; j_call: TRBJ2-5; v_call: TRBV5-8; d_call: TRBD1; cdr3_aa: CASSNNRDRVYQETQYF; cdr3_nt: TGTGCCAGCAGCAACAACCGGGACAGAGTGTACCAAGAGACCCAGTACTTC
clone_size: -; j_call: TRBJ1-2; v_call: TRBV7-9; d_call: -; cdr3_aa: CASSLGQSPYGYTF; cdr3_nt: TGTGCCAGCAGCTTAGGACAGTCTCCCTATGGCTACACCTTC
clone_size: -; j_call: TRBJ2-7; v_call: TRBV7-9; d_call: -; cdr3_aa: CASSLTLGDYEQYF; cdr3_nt: TGTGCCAGCAGCTTAACGCTAGGAGACTACGAGCAGTACTTC
clone_size: -; j_call: TRBJ1-4; v_call: TRBV7-2; d_call: -; cdr3_aa: CASSLGTVRANEKLFF; cdr3_nt: TGTGCCAGCAGCTTAGGGACAGTCCGGGCTAATGAAAAACTGTTTTTT
clone_size: -; j_call: TRBJ2-1; v_call: TRBV30; d_call: -; cdr3_aa: CAWSTGNNEQFF; cdr3_nt: TGTGCCTGGAGTACAGGGAACAATGAGCAGTTCTTC
clone_size: -; j_call: TRBJ1-6; v_call: TRBV7-9; d_call: TRBD1; cdr3_aa: CASSRGTGLNSPLHF; cdr3_nt: TGTGCCAGCAGCCGCGGGACAGGGCTTAATTCACCCCTCCACTTT
clone_size: few; j_call: TRBJ2-7; v_call: TRBV2; d_call: -; cdr3_aa: CASRGLTYIQQYF; cdr3_nt: TGTGCCAGCAGGGGACTGACCTACATCCAGCAGTACTTC
clone_size: -; j_call: TRBJ1-1; v_call: TRBV9; d_call: -; cdr3_aa: CASSPTAQNTEAFF; cdr3_nt: TGTGCCAGCAGCCCGACAGCCCAGAACACTGAAGCTTTCTTT
clone_size: once; j_call: TRBJ1-2; v_call: TRBV11-2; d_call: -; cdr3_aa: CASSLDQFGYTF; cdr3_nt: TGTGCCAGCAGCTTAGATCAGTTTGGCTACACCTTC
clone_size: once; j_call: TRBJ2-1; v_call: TRBV11-2; d_call: TRBD2; cdr3_aa: CASSNPTPGLAGPYNEQFF; cdr3_nt: TGTGCCAGCTCCAACCCCACACCGGGACTAGCGGGACCCTACAATGAGCAGTTCTTC
clone_size: -; j_call: TRBJ1-5; v_call: TRBV27; d_call: -; cdr3_aa: CASSIGGGSNQPQHF; cdr3_nt: TGTGCCAGCAGTATCGGGGGGGGTAGCAATCAGCCCCAGCATTTT
clone_size: -; j_call: TRBJ1-1; v_call: TRBV11-3; d_call: -; cdr3_aa: CASSRRGHTEAFF; cdr3_nt: TGTGCCAGCAGCCGCCGAGGGCACACTGAAGCTTTCTTT
clone_size: -; j_call: TRBJ2-1; v_call: TRBV11-2; d_call: -; cdr3_aa: CASSLDKYDGEFF; cdr3_nt: TGTGCCAGCAGCTTAGATAAGTACGACGGGGAGTTCTTC
clone_size: -; j_call: TRBJ2-7; v_call: TRBV5-4; d_call: -; cdr3_aa: CASSSGTHRSYEQYF; cdr3_nt: TGTGCCAGCAGCTCCGGGACTCACCGCTCCTACGAGCAGTACTTC
clone_size: -; j_call: TRBJ2-7; v_call: TRBV12-3/TRBV12-4; d_call: TRBD1; cdr3_aa: CASSPGQGLEQYF; cdr3_nt: TGTGCCAGCAGCCCGGGACAGGGGCTTGAGCAGTACTTC
clone_size: -; j_call: TRBJ1-1; v_call: TRBV4-3; d_call: -; cdr3_aa: CASSQRGGSTEAFF; cdr3_nt: TGCGCCAGCAGCCAAAGGGGGGGGTCGACTGAAGCTTTCTTT
clone_size: -; j_call: TRBJ1-1; v_call: TRBV6-5; d_call: -; cdr3_aa: CASSYNTHTEAFF; cdr3_nt: TGTGCCAGCAGTTACAACACCCACACTGAAGCTTTCTTT
clone_size: -; j_call: TRBJ2-7; v_call: TRBV6-5; d_call: -; cdr3_aa: CASRMTNYEQYF; cdr3_nt: TGTGCCAGCAGAATGACAAATTACGAGCAGTACTTC
clone_size: -; j_call: TRBJ2-2; v_call: TRBV11-2; d_call: -; cdr3_aa: CASSHQSGELFF; cdr3_nt: TGTGCCAGCAGCCATCAATCCGGGGAGCTGTTTTTT
clone_size: -; j_call: TRBJ2-7; v_call: TRBV27; d_call: -; cdr3_aa: CASGSLTNSYEQYF; cdr3_nt: TGTGCCAGCGGATCTTTGACAAACTCCTACGAGCAGTACTTC
clone_size: -; j_call: TRBJ2-1; v_call: TRBV11-3; d_call: TRBD1; cdr3_aa: CASSYRQGFSYNEQFF; cdr3_nt: TGTGCCAGCAGCTATCGACAGGGGTTCTCCTACAATGAGCAGTTCTTC
clone_size: -; j_call: TRBJ1-1; v_call: TRBV6-6; d_call: -; cdr3_aa: CASSFTQHTEAFF; cdr3_nt: TGTGCCAGCAGTTTTACTCAACACACTGAAGCTTTCTTT
clone_size: -; j_call: TRBJ2-4; v_call: TRBV9; d_call: -; cdr3_aa: CASSVDDTYIQYF; cdr3_nt: TGTGCCAGCAGCGTAGACGACACCTACATTCAGTACTTC
clone_size: -; j_call: TRBJ1-2; v_call: TRBV6-2/TRBV6-3; d_call: -; cdr3_aa: CASSSVNSFYNYGYTF; cdr3_nt: TGTGCCAGCAGTTCCGTCAACAGCTTTTATAACTATGGCTACACCTTC
clone_size: -; j_call: TRBJ1-5; v_call: TRBV10-3; d_call: -; cdr3_aa: CAISEARGAINQPQHF; cdr3_nt: TGTGCCATCAGTGAGGCGCGGGGGGCTATAAATCAGCCCCAGCATTTT
clone_size: -; j_call: TRBJ2-1; v_call: TRBV5-4; d_call: TRBD2; cdr3_aa: CASSLTGTRGSEQFF; cdr3_nt: TGTGCCAGCAGCTTGACCGGGACTAGAGGGAGTGAGCAGTTCTTC
clone_size: -; j_call: TRBJ2-2; v_call: TRBV5-4; d_call: -; cdr3_aa: CASSWGLQNTGELFF; cdr3_nt: TGTGCCAGCAGCTGGGGACTCCAGAACACCGGGGAGCTGTTTTTT
clone_size: -; j_call: TRBJ2-5; v_call: TRBV3-1/TRBV3-2; d_call: -; cdr3_aa: CASSQGVRGETQYF; cdr3_nt: TGTGCCAGCAGCCAAGGGGTTCGGGGGGAGACCCAGTACTTC
clone_size: few; j_call: TRBJ2-2; v_call: TRBV14; d_call: -; cdr3_aa: CASSHLGFGDTSSGGNTGELFF; cdr3_nt: TGTGCCAGCAGCCACCTAGGATTCGGGGACACCTCGTCGGGAGGGAACACCGGGGAGCTGTTTTTT
clone_size: -; j_call: TRBJ2-7; v_call: TRBV5-1; d_call: TRBD2; cdr3_aa: CASSFSSGREQYF; cdr3_nt: TGCGCCAGCAGCTTCTCTAGCGGGAGGGAGCAGTACTTC
clone_size: -; j_call: TRBJ1-2; v_call: TRBV3-1/TRBV3-2; d_call: -; cdr3_aa: CASSQVASRNGYTF; cdr3_nt: TGTGCCAGCAGCCAAGTTGCAAGCCGAAACGGCTACACCTTC
clone_size: many; j_call: TRBJ1-1; v_call: TRBV24-1; d_call: -; cdr3_aa: CATSHGRGNTEAFF; cdr3_nt: TGTGCCACCAGTCATGGTAGAGGCAACACTGAAGCTTTCTTT
clone_size: -; j_call: TRBJ2-3; v_call: TRBV6-2/TRBV6-3; d_call: TRBD2; cdr3_aa: CASSQLAVSTDTQYF; cdr3_nt: TGTGCCAGCAGCCAACTAGCGGTTAGCACAGATACGCAGTATTTT